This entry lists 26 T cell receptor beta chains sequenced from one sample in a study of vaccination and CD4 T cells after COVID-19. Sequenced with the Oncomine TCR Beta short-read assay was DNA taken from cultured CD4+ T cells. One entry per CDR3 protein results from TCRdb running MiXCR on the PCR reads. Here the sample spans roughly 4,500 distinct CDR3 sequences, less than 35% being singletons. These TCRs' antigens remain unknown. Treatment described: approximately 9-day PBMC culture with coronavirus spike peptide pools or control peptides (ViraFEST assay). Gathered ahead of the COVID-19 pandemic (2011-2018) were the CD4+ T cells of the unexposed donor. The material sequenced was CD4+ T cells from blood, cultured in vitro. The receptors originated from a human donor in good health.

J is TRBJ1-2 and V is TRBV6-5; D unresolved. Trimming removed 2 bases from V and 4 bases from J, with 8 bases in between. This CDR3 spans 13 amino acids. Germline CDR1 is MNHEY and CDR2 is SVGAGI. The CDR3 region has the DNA TGTGCCAGCAGTTACGGATCTGCCTATGGCTACACCTTC. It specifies CASSYGSAYGYTF.

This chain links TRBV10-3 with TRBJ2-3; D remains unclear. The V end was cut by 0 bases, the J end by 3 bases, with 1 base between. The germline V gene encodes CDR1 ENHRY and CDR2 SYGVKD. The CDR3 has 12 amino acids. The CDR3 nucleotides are TGTGCCATCAGTGAGTCGACAGATACGCAGTATTTT. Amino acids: CAISESTDTQYF.

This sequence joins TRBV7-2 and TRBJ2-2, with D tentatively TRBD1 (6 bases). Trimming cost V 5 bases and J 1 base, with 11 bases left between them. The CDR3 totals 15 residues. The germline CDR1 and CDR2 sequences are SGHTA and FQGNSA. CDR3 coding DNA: TGTGCCAGCAGCCCCCCGGACAGGAACACCGGGGAGCTGTTTTTT. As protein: CASSPPDRNTGELFF.

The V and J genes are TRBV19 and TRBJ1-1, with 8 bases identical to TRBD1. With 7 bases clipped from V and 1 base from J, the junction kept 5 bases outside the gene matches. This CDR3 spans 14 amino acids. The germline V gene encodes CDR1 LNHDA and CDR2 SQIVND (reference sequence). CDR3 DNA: TGTGCCAGTAAACCCGGGACAGGGAACACTGAAGCTTTCTTT. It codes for CASKPGTGNTEAFF.

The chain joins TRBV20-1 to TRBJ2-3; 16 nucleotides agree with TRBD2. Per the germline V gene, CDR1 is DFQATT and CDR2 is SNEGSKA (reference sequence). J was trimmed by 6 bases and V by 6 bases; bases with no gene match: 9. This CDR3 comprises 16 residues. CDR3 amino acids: CSARRPGLAGGDTQYF. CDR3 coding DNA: TGCAGTGCGAGAAGACCGGGACTAGCGGGAGGGGATACGCAGTATTTT.

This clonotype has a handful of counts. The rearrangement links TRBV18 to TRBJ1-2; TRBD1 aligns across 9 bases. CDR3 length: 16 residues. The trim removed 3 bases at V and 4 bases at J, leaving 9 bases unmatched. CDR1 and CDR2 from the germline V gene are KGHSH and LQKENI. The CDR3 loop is CASSPSRTGGIYGYTF. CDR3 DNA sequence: TGTGCCAGCTCACCGTCTAGAACAGGGGGCATCTATGGCTACACCTTC.

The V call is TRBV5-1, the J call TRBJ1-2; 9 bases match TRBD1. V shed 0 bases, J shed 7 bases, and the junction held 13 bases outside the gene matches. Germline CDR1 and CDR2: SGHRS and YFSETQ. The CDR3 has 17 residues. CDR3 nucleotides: TGCGCCAGCAGCTTGGAAAGCTCGGGCCGACAGGGGGGTGGCTACACCTTC. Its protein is CASSLESSGRQGGGYTF.

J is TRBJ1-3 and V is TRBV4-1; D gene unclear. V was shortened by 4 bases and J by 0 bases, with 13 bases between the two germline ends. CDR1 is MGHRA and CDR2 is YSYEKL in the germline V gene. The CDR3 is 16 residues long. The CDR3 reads CASSRQDGPSGNTIYF. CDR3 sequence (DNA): TGCGCCAGCAGCCGACAAGACGGACCCTCTGGAAACACCATATATTTT.

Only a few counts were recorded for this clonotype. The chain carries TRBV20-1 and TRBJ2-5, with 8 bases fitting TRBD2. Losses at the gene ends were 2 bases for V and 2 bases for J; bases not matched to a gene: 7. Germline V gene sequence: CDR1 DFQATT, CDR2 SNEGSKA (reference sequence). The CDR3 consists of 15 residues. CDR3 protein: CSARQAGEVQETQYF. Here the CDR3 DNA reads TGCAGTGCTAGACAAGCGGGGGAAGTACAAGAGACCCAGTACTTC.

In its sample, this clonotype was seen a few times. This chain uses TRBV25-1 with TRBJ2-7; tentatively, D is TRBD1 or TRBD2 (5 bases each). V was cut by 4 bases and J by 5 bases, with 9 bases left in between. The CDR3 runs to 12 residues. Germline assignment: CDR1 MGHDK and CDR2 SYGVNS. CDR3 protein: CASSGDGHEQYF. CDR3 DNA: TGTGCCAGCAGTGGGGACGGTCACGAGCAGTACTTC.

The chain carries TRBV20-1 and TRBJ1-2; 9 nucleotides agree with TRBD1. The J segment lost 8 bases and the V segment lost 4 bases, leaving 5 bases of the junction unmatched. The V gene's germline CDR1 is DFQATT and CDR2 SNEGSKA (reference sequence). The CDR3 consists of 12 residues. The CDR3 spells CSATLTGGGYTF. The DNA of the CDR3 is TGCAGTGCTACCCTGACAGGGGGAGGCTACACCTTC.

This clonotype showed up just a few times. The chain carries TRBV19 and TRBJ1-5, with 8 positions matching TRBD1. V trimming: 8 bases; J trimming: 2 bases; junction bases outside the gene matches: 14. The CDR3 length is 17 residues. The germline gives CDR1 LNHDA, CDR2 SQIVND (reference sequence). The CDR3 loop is CASSRDRTTRGNQPQHF. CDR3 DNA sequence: TGTGCCAGTTCCCGGGACAGGACTACCCGAGGCAATCAGCCCCAGCATTTT.

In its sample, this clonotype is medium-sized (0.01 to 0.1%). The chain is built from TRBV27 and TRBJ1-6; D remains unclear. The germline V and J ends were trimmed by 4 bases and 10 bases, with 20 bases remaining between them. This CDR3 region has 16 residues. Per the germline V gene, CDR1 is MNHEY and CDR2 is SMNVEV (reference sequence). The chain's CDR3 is CASSSYPRVSGSPLHF. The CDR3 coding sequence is TGTGCCAGCAGTTCGTATCCCCGGGTCTCTGGGTCACCCCTCCACTTT.

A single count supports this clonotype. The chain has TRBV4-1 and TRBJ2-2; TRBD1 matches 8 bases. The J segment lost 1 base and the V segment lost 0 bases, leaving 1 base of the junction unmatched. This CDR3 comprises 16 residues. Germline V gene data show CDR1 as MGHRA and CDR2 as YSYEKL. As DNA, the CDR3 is TGCGCCAGCAGCCAAGAAGGACAGGGGAACACCGGGGAGCTGTTTTTT. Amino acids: CASSQEGQGNTGELFF.

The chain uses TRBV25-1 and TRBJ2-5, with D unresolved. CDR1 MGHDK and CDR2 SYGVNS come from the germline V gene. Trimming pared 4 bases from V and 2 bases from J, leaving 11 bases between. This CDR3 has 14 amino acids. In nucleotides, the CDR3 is TGTGCCAGCAGTGGGGCCCCCTTTCAAGAGACCCAGTACTTC. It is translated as CASSGAPFQETQYF.

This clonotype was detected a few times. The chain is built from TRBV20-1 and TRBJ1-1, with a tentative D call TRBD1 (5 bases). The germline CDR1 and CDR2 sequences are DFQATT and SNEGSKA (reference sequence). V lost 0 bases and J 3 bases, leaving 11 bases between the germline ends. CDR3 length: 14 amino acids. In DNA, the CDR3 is TGCAGTGCTAGAGAAGGAGGGGCCTACACTGAAGCTTTCTTT. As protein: CSAREGGAYTEAFF.

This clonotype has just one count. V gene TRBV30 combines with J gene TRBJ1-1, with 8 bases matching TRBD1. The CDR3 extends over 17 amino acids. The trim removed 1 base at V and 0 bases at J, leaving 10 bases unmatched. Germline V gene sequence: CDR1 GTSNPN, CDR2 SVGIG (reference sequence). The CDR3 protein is CAWSEWQGARMNTEAFF. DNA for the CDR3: TGTGCCTGGAGTGAGTGGCAGGGGGCACGTATGAACACTGAAGCTTTCTTT.

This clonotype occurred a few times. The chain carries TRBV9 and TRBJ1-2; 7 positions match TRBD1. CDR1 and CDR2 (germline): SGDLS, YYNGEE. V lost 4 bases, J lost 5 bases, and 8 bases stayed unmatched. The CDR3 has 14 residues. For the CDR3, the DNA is TGTGCCAGCAGCCCCAGGGGGGGGCCGTATGGCTACACCTTC. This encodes CASSPRGGPYGYTF.

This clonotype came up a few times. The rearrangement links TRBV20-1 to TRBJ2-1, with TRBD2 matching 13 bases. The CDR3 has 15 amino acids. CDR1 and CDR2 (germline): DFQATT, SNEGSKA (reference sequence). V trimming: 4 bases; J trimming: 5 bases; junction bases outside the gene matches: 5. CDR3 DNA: TGCAGTGCTACCGGGACTAGCGGGGACAACAATGAGCAGTTCTTC. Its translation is CSATGTSGDNNEQFF.

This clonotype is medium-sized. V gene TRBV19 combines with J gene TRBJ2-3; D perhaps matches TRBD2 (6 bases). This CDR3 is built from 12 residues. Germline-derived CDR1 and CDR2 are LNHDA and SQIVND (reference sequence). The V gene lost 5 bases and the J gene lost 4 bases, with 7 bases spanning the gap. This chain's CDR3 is CASSGGADTQYF. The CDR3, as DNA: TGTGCCAGTAGTGGAGGGGCAGATACGCAGTATTTT.

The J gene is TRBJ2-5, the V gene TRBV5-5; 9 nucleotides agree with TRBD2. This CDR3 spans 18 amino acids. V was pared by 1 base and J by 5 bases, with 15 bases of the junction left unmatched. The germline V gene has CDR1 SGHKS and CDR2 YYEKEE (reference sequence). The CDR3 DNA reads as TGTGCCAGCAGCTTGAGGCTAGCGGGGTCTGGGGTGTACGAGACCCAGTACTTC. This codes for CASSLRLAGSGVYETQYF.

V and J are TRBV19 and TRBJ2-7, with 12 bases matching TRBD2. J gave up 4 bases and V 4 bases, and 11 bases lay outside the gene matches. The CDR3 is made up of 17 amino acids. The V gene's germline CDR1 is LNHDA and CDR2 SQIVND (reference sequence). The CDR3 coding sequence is TGTGCCAGTAGTAGCCCCCACCTAGCGGGAGGGGGTTACGAGCAGTACTTC. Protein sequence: CASSSPHLAGGGYEQYF.

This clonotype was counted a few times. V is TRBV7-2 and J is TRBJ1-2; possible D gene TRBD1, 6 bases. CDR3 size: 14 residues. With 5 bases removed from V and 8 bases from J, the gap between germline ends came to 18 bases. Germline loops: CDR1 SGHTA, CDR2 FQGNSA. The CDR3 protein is CASSLQQGLSGYTF. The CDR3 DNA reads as TGTGCCAGCAGCCTTCAACAGGGTTTGTCCGGCTACACCTTC.

Here the CDR3 reads CASSKGISGTEAFF. CDR3 DNA: TGTGCCAGCAGCAAAGGGATATCCGGCACCGAAGCTTTCTTT. V gene TRBV7-3 combines with J gene TRBJ1-1; D ambiguous. Between the trimmed V and J ends, which lost 5 bases and 8 bases, there was a span of 18 bases. The CDR3 extends over 14 amino acids. The germline V gene encodes CDR1 SGHTA and CDR2 FQGTGA.

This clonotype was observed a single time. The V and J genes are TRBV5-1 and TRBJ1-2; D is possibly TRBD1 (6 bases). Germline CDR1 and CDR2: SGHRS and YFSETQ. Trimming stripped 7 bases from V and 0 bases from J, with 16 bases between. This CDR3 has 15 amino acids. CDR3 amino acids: CASGEGGSTNYGYTF. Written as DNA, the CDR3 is TGCGCCAGCGGTGAGGGGGGGTCAACTAACTATGGCTACACCTTC. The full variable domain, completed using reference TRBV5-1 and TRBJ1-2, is KAGVTQTPRYLIKTRGQQVTLSCSPISGHRSVSWYQQTPGQGLQFLFEYFSETQRNKGNFPGRFSGRQFSNSRSEMNVSTLELGDSALYLCASGEGGSTNYGYTFGSGTRLTVV.

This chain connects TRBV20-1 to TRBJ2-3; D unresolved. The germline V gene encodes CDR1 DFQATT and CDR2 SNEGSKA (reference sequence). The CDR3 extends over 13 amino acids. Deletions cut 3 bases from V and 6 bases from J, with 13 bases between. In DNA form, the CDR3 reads TGCAGTGCTAGTCTGGGATTCGAGGATACGCAGTATTTT. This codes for CSASLGFEDTQYF.